A single sample gave rise to the 19 T cell receptor beta chains below, sequenced in a study of cytomegalovirus exposure and HLA in healthy donors. The PCR ran on 60 Vbeta and 13 Jbeta primers. TCRdb's copy holds only in-frame clones and misses some; the assay was immunoSEQ multiplex PCR. Among about 160,000 clones listed, more than 80% were seen once. The specimen was PBMCs. All receptors come from a woman between 45 and 60 years old in good health and CMV-seronegative.

V gene TRBV11-2 combines with J gene TRBJ2-5, with D perhaps matching TRBD2 (7 bases). The V and J ends lost 5 bases and 2 bases respectively, with 12 bases between them. Germline CDR1 reads SGHAT; CDR2 reads FQNNGV. The CDR3 covers 14 residues. The CDR3 sequence is CASSPGGRQETQYF. CDR3 DNA sequence: TGTGCCAGCAGCCCCGGGGGGCGGCAAGAGACCCAGTACTTC. Full variable domain (remainder filled in from reference TRBV11-2 and TRBJ2-5): EAGVAQSPRYKIIEKRQSVAFWCNPISGHATLYWYQQILGQGPKLLIQFQNNGVVDDSQLPKDRFSAERLKGVDSTLKIQPAKLEDSAVYLCASSPGGRQETQYFGPGTRLLVL.

This chain connects TRBV4-3 to TRBJ1-1, with TRBD1 matching over 9 bases. The V segment lost 7 bases and the J segment 0 bases; nucleotides outside the gene matches: 9. This CDR3 has 16 amino acids. Germline assignment: CDR1 LGHNA and CDR2 YSLEER. The CDR3 loop reads CASKDRTGDLNTEAFF. The CDR3 DNA follows: TGCGCCAGCAAAGACCGGACAGGGGATTTGAACACTGAAGCTTTCTTT.

The gene calls are TRBV6-5 and TRBJ1-6, with 10 bases aligning to TRBD1. The CDR3 is made up of 15 amino acids. Germline V gene lookup returns CDR1 MNHEY and CDR2 SVGAGI. Losses at the gene ends were 3 bases for V and 7 bases for J; bases not matched to a gene: 3. As DNA, the CDR3 is TGTGCCAGCAGTTATGGACAGGGGGGAAATTCACCCCTCCACTTT. Residues: CASSYGQGGNSPLHF.

Here the CDR3 DNA reads TGTGCCATCAGTGAACGGGTAATGAACACTGAAGCTTTCTTT. It yields the protein CAISERVMNTEAFF. The chain links TRBV10-3 to TRBJ1-1; D remains ambiguous. CDR3 length: 14 residues. Germline CDR1 and CDR2: ENHRY and SYGVKD. V lost 3 bases and J 0 bases, leaving 8 bases between the germline ends.

CDR3 residues: CASSHPSGSYNEQFF. The CDR3 nucleotides read TGTGCCAGCAGCCACCCTAGCGGCTCCTACAATGAGCAGTTCTTC. The chain joins TRBV11-2 to TRBJ2-1, with 7 bases that match TRBD2. Trimming removed 5 bases from V and 0 bases from J; junction bases left unmatched: 4. The germline CDR1 and CDR2 sequences are SGHAT and FQNNGV. This CDR3 is built from 15 residues.

The chain joins TRBV27 to TRBJ1-1; 7 bases are shared with TRBD1. This CDR3 has 16 amino acids. Unmatched junction bases numbered 17, after V lost 5 bases and J lost 8 bases. The germline gives CDR1 MNHEY, CDR2 SMNVEV (reference sequence). The CDR3: CASSKRGQGVEREAFF. CDR3 in DNA: TGTGCCAGCAGTAAAAGGGGGCAGGGGGTCGAGCGCGAAGCTTTCTTT.

The chain joins TRBV7-9 to TRBJ2-7; the D is unclear. Deletions cut 3 bases from V and 5 bases from J, with 14 bases between. CDR1 and CDR2 from the germline V gene are SEHNR and FQNEAQ (reference sequence). The CDR3 has 14 amino acids. The CDR3 DNA is TGTGCCAGCAGCTTTGTCGGATATCGGGACGAGCAGTACTTC. This codes for CASSFVGYRDEQYF.

This clone has only a few counts. The CDR3 region is CASSLKRESRNEQFF. CDR3 bases: TGTGCCAGCAGCTTGAAGCGGGAGAGTAGGAATGAGCAGTTCTTC. The chain couples TRBV5-4 to TRBJ2-1; 8 bases line up with TRBD2. Germline lookup yields CDR1 SGHNT and CDR2 YYREEE (reference sequence). J lost 7 bases, V lost 1 base, and 7 bases had no gene match. The CDR3 spans 15 residues.

The J gene is TRBJ2-3, the V gene TRBV4-3; TRBD2 is a possible D gene (7 bases). The CDR3 consists of 16 residues. The V end was cut by 0 bases, the J end by 3 bases, with 13 bases between. Germline CDR1 is LGHNA and CDR2 is YSLEER. The CDR3 sequence: CASSQDRGGGTDTQYF. CDR3 coding DNA: TGCGCCAGCAGCCAAGATAGAGGGGGGGGAACAGATACGCAGTATTTT.

The chain recombines TRBV9 with TRBJ2-1; TRBD1 is a possible D gene (5 bases). This CDR3 has 15 amino acids. The germline V gene encodes CDR1 SGDLS and CDR2 YYNGEE. The V gene lost 0 bases and the J gene lost 6 bases, with 13 bases spanning the gap. The CDR3 DNA reads TGTGCCAGCAGCGTAGCCAGGGTTTCTCCCAATGAGCAGTTCTTC. It yields the protein CASSVARVSPNEQFF.

The V and J genes are TRBV5-6 and TRBJ2-7; TRBD1 matches at 11 bases. V shed 4 bases, J shed 7 bases, and the junction held 10 bases outside the gene matches. CDR1 SGHDT and CDR2 YYEEEE come from the germline V gene. CDR3 size: 15 residues. The CDR3 sequence is CASSLGTGGLREQYF. The CDR3 bases are TGTGCCAGCAGCCTCGGGACAGGGGGGTTGCGGGAGCAGTACTTC.

This clone was seen only a few times. The gene calls are TRBV2 and TRBJ2-7; D possibly corresponds to TRBD2 (6 bases). CDR1 and CDR2 from the germline V gene are SNHLY and FYNNEI. The CDR3 runs to 15 residues. With 2 bases removed from V and 3 bases from J, the gap between germline ends came to 14 bases. CDR3 in amino acids: CASSEPRGGDYEQYF. In nucleotides, the CDR3 is TGTGCCAGCAGTGAACCTCGAGGCGGGGACTACGAGCAGTACTTC.

The count of this clone is one. The chain carries TRBV2 and TRBJ1-1, with D maybe TRBD1 (5 bases). The V and J ends lost 4 bases and 4 bases respectively, with 16 bases between them. The germline V gene encodes CDR1 SNHLY and CDR2 FYNNEI. This CDR3 contains 15 residues. The CDR3: CASSGLAGGGTEAFF. CDR3 in DNA: TGTGCCAGCAGTGGTCTTGCGGGGGGTGGCACTGAAGCTTTCTTT.

This sequence joins TRBV7-2 and TRBJ2-5; D is possibly TRBD2 (5 bases). The V end lost 1 base, the J end lost 5 bases, and 17 bases lay between the germline ends. CDR3 length: 16 residues. Germline assignment: CDR1 SGHTA and CDR2 FQGNSA. CDR3 sequence (DNA): TGTGCCAGCAGCTTAGAAGGCCGGGGAGTATGGGAGACCCAGTACTTC. This codes for CASSLEGRGVWETQYF.

The rearrangement joins TRBV7-9 to TRBJ1-2; TRBD1 matches at 7 bases. The V gene's germline CDR1 is SEHNR and CDR2 FQNEAQ (reference sequence). The CDR3 consists of 12 residues. Trimming removed 5 bases from V and 6 bases from J; junction bases left unmatched: 3. The CDR3: CASSPQGDGYTF. The CDR3 bases are TGTGCCAGCAGCCCTCAGGGGGATGGCTACACCTTC.

A note on this clone: One end of the junction varies from germline; a read error may be responsible. This chain links TRBV5-1 with TRBJ1-4, with D unclear. Germline V lookup: CDR1 SGHRS, CDR2 YFSETQ. The CDR3 covers 15 residues. The DNA for the CDR3 is TGCGCCAGCAGCTTGGACGGGATTGTTGAGGAAAAACTGCTTTTT. Translated: CASSLDGIVEEKLLF.

The V and J genes are TRBV19 and TRBJ2-2, with D maybe TRBD2 (5 bases). V dropped 6 bases and J dropped 4 bases, with 9 bases sitting between them. Germline V gene sequence: CDR1 LNHDA, CDR2 SQIVND (reference sequence). The CDR3 has 13 amino acids. Here the CDR3 reads CASSPRGTGELFF. As DNA, the CDR3 is TGTGCCAGTAGCCCCCGGGGCACCGGGGAGCTGTTTTTT. Using reference TRBV19 and TRBJ2-2 for the parts outside the CDR3, the full variable domain is DGGITQSPKYLFRKEGQNVTLSCEQNLNHDAMYWYRQDPGQGLRLIYYSQIVNDFQKGDIAEGYSVSREKKESFPLTVTSAQKNPTAFYLCASSPRGTGELFFGEGSRLTVL.

V gene TRBV9 combines with J gene TRBJ1-1; 12 bases map to TRBD1. Germline CDR1 is SGDLS and CDR2 is YYNGEE. The CDR3 consists of 14 residues. The ends lost 3 bases at V and 6 bases at J; junction bases unmatched: 3. CDR3 nucleotide sequence: TGTGCCAGCAGCGGGGGGACAGGGGGCTCTGAAGCTTTCTTT. This encodes CASSGGTGGSEAFF.

This chain uses TRBV5-5 with TRBJ1-3; D gene ambiguous. Germline V gene data show CDR1 as SGHKS and CDR2 as YYEKEE (reference sequence). This CDR3 region has 13 residues. Trimming pared 0 bases from V and 4 bases from J, leaving 5 bases between. The DNA of the CDR3 is TGTGCCAGCAGCTTGGACGCGGGAAACACCATATATTTT. Its protein is CASSLDAGNTIYF. Variable domain in full (rest from reference TRBV5-5 and TRBJ1-3): DAGVTQSPTHLIKTRGQQVTLRCSPISGHKSVSWYQQVLGQGPQFIFQYYEKEERGRGNFPDRFSARQFPNYSSELNVNALLLGDSALYLCASSLDAGNTIYFGEGSWLTVV.